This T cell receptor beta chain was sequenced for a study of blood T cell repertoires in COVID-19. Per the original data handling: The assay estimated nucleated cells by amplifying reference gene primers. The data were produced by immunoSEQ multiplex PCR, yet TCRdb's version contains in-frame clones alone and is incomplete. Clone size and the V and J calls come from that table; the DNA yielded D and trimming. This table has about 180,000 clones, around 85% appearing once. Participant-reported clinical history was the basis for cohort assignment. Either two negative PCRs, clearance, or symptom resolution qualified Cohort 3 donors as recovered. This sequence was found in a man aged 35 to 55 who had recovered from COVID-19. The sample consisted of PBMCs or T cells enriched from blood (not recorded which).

CDR3 DNA sequence: TGTGCTAGTGGTCCGACCCTCCTCCGGGACATCTACGAGCAGTACTTC. It codes for CASGPTLLRDIYEQYF. The V call is TRBV12-5, the J call TRBJ2-7; perhaps TRBD1 as D (6 bases). Trimming pared 5 bases from V and 3 bases from J, leaving 20 bases between. Germline assignment: CDR1 LGHNT and CDR2 FRNRAP. This CDR3 has 16 amino acids.